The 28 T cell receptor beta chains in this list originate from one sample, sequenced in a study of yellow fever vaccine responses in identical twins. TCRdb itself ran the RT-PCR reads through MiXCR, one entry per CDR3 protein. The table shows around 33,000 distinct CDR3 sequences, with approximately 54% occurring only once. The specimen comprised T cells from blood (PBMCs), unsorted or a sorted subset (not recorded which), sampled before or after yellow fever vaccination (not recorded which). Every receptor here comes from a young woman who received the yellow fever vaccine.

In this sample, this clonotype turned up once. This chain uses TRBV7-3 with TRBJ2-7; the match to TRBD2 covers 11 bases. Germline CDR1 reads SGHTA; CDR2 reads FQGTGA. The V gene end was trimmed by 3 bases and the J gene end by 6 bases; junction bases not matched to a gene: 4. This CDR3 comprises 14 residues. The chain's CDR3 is CASSFTSGSPEQYF. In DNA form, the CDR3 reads TGTGCCAGCAGCTTCACTAGCGGGAGTCCCGAGCAGTACTTC.

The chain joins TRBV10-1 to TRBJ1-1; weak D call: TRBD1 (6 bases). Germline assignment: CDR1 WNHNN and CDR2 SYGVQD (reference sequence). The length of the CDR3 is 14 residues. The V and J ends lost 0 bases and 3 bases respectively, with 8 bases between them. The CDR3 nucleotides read TGCGCCAGCAGTGAGTCGGGGGCGGACACTGAAGCTTTCTTT. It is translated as CASSESGADTEAFF.

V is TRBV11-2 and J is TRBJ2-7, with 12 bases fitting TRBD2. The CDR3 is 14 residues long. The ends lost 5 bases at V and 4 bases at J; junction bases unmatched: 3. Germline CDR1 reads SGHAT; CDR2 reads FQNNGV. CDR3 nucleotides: TGTGCCAGCAGCGTCCTAGCGGGAGGGTACGAGCAGTACTTC. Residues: CASSVLAGGYEQYF.

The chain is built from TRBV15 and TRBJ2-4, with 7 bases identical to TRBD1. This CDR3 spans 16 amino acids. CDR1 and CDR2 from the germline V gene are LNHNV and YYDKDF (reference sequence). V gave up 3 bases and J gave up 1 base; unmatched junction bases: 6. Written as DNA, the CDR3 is TGTGCCACCAGCAGGAGGACAGGAGGCGCCAAAAACATTCAGTACTTC. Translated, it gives CATSRRTGGAKNIQYF.

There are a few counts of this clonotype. The CDR3 DNA follows: TGTGCCAGTAGTATAGCCGGACAGGGGGTCGTGATCAATCAGCCCCAGCATTTT. It yields the protein CASSIAGQGVVINQPQHF. V gene TRBV19 combines with J gene TRBJ1-5; 10 bases line up with TRBD1. The ends lost 1 base at V and 3 bases at J; junction bases unmatched: 9. This CDR3 spans 18 amino acids. Germline CDR1 and CDR2: LNHDA and SQIVND (reference sequence).

The CDR3 loop reads CASRGGGTYNEQFF. The CDR3, as DNA: TGTGCCAGCAGGGGCGGAGGAACCTACAATGAGCAGTTCTTC. The V gene is TRBV28, the J gene TRBJ2-1, with D possibly TRBD2 on 5 matching bases. This CDR3 is built from 14 residues. V shed 6 bases and J shed 2 bases, with 11 bases lying between them. CDR1 is MDHEN and CDR2 is SYDVKM in the germline V gene.

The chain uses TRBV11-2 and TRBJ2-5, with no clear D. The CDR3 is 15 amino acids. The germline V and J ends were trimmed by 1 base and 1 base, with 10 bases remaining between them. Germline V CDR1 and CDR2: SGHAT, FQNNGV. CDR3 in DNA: TGTGCCAGCAGCTTAGTGTCATGGGGCCAAGAGACCCAGTACTTC. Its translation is CASSLVSWGQETQYF.

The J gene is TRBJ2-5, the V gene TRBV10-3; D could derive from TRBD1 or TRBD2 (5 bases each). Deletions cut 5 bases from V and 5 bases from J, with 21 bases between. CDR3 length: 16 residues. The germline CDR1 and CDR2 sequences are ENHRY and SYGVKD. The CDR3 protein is CAISNNPPGLDETQYF. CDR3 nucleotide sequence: TGTGCCATCAGTAACAACCCGCCGGGGCTAGACGAGACCCAGTACTTC.

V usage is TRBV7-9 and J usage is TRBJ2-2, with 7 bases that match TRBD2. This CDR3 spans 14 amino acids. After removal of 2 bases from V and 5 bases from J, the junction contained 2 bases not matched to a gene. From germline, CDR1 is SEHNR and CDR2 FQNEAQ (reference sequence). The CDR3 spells CASSLKAGTGELFF. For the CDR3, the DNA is TGTGCCAGCAGCTTAAAAGCGGGGACCGGGGAGCTGTTTTTT. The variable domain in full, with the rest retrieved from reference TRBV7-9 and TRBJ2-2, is DTGVSQNPRHKITKRGQNVTFRCDPISEHNRLYWYRQTLGQGPEFLTYFQNEAQLEKSRLLSDRFSAERPKGSFSTLEIQRTEQGDSAMYLCASSLKAGTGELFFGEGSRLTVL.

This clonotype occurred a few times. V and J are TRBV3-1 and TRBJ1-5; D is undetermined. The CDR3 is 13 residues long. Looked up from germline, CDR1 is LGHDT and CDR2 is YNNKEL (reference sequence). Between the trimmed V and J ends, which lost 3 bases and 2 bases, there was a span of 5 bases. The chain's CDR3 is CASSQSGNQPQHF. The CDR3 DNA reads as TGTGCCAGCAGCCAGTCGGGCAATCAGCCCCAGCATTTT.

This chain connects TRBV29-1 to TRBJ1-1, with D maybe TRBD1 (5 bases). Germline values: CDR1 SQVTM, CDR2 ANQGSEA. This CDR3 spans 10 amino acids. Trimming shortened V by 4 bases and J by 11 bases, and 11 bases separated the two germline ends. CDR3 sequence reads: CSVGREGAFF. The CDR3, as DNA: TGCAGCGTTGGCAGGGAAGGTGCTTTCTTT.

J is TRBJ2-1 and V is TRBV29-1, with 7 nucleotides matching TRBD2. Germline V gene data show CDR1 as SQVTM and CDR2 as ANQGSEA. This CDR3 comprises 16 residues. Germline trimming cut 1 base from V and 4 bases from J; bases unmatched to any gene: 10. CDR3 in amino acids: CSVEGGAGTIYNEQFF. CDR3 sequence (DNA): TGCAGCGTTGAAGGGGGAGCGGGGACCATATACAATGAGCAGTTCTTC.

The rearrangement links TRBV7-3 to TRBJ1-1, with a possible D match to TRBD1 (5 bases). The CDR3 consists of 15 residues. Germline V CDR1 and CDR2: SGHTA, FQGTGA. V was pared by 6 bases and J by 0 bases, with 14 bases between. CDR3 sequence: CASSTGPSMNTEAFF. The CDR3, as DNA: TGTGCCAGCAGTACGGGGCCCTCCATGAACACTGAAGCTTTCTTT.

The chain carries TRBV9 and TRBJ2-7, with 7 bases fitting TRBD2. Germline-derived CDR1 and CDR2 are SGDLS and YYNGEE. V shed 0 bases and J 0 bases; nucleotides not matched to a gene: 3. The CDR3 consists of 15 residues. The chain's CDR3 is CASSVGGGVSYEQYF. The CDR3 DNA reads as TGTGCCAGCAGCGTAGGGGGGGGAGTCTCCTACGAGCAGTACTTC.

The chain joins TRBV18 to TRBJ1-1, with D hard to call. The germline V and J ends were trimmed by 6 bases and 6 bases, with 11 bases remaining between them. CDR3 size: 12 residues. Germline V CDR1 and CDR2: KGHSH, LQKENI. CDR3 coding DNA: TGTGCCAGCTCCCCCGGGGTAGCTGAAGCTTTCTTT. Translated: CASSPGVAEAFF. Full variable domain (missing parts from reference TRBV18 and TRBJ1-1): NAGVMQNPRHLVRRRGQEARLRCSPMKGHSHVYWYRQLPEEGLKFMVYLQKENIIDESGMPKERFSAEFPKEGPSILRIQQVVRGDSAAYFCASSPGVAEAFFGQGTRLTVV.

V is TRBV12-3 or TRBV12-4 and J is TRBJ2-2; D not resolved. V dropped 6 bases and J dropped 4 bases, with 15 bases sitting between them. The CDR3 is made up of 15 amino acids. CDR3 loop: CASSTSATATGELFF. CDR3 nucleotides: TGTGCCAGCAGCACCTCCGCGACTGCCACCGGGGAGCTGTTTTTT.

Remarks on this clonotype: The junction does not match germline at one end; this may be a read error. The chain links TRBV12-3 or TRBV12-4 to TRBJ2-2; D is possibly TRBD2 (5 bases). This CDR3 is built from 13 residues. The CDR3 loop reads CASSSDSPGELFF. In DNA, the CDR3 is TGTGCCAGCAGTTCGGACTCTCCCGGAGAGCTGTTTTTT.

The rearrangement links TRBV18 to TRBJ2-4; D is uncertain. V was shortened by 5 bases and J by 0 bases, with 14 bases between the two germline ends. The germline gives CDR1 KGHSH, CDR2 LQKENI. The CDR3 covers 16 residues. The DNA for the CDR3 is TGTGCCAGCTCAGAAGGGCCATCTGCAGCCAAAAACATTCAGTACTTC. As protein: CASSEGPSAAKNIQYF.

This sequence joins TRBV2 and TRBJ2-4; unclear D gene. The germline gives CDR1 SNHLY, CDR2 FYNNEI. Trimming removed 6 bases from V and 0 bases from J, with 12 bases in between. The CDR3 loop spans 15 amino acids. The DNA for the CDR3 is TGTGCCAGCAGATACCAGAGTCTAGCCAAAAACATTCAGTACTTC. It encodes CASRYQSLAKNIQYF.

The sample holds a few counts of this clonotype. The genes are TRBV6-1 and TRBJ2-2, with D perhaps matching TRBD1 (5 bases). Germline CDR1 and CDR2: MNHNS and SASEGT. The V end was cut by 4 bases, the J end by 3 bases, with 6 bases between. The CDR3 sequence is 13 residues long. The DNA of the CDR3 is TGTGCCAGCAGTGTAGGGGACACCGGGGAGCTGTTTTTT. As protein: CASSVGDTGELFF.

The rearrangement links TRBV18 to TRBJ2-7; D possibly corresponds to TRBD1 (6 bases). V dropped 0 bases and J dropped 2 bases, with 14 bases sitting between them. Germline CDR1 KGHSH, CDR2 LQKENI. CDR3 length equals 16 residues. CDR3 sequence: CASSPPERQDPYEQYF. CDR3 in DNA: TGTGCCAGCTCACCACCCGAACGACAGGACCCCTACGAGCAGTACTTC.

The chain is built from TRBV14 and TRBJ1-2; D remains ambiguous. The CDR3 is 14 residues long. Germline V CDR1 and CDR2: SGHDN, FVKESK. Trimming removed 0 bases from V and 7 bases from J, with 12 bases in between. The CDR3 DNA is TGTGCCAGCAGCCAAGATAGTCAGATCCCTGGCTACACCTTC. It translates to CASSQDSQIPGYTF.

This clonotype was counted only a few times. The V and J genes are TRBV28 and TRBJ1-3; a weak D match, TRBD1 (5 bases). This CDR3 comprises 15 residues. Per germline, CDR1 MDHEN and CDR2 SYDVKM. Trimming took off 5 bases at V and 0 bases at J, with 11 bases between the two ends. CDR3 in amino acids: CASSAYRPSGNTIYF. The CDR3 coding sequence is TGTGCCAGCAGTGCCTACAGGCCCTCTGGAAACACCATATATTTT.

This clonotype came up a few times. The CDR3 reads CASSYATGLDTQYF. The CDR3, as DNA: TGCGCCAGCAGCTACGCAACAGGGTTGGATACGCAGTATTTT. The chain links TRBV5-1 to TRBJ2-3; a possible D gene is TRBD1 (6 bases). V was shortened by 3 bases and J by 6 bases, with 14 bases between the two germline ends. Germline V gene lookup returns CDR1 SGHRS and CDR2 YFSETQ. The CDR3 runs 14 residues.

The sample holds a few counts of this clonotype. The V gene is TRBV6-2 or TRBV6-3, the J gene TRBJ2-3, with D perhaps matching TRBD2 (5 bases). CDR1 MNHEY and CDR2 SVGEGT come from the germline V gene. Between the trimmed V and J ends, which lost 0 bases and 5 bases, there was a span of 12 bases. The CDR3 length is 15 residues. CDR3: CASSYSPGELDTQYF. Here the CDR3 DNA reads TGTGCCAGCAGTTACTCACCCGGGGAGTTAGATACGCAGTATTTT.

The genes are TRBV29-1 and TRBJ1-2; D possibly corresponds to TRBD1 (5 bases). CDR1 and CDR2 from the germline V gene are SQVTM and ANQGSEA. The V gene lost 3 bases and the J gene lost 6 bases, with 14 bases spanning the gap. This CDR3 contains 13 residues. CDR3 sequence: CSVEDILSDGYTF. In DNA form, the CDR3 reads TGCAGCGTTGAGGACATCCTGTCGGATGGCTACACCTTC.

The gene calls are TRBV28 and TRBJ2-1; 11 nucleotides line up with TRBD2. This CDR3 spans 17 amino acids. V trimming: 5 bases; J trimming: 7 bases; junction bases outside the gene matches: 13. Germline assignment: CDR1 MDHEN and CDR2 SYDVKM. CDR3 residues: CASSARETSGSGNEQFF. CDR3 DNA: TGTGCCAGCAGTGCTAGGGAAACTAGCGGGAGTGGAAATGAGCAGTTCTTC.

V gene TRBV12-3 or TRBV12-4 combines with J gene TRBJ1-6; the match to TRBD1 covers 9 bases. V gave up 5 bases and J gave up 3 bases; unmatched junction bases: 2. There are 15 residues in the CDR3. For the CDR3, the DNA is TGTGCCAGCAGTACAGGGGGCGTCTATAATTCACCCCTCCACTTT. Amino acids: CASSTGGVYNSPLHF.